These 9 T cell receptor beta chains were all obtained from the same sample, sequenced in a study of prognosis after radiotherapy for stage I lung cancer. Two-round multiplex PCR, the amplification method, yielded TCR beta CDR3 from genomic DNA. The authors ran first-round PCR with primers specific to each TRBV and TRBJ gene. In TCRdb, the multiplex PCR reads were re-called with MiXCR into one record per CDR3 protein. The sample shows around 31,000 distinct CDR3 sequences, around 32% of them seen only once. The source material was PBMCs, sampled before or after stereotactic body radiation therapy (not recorded which). Every receptor here comes from a donor over 45 with non-small cell lung cancer.

There are many counts of this clonotype. The gene calls are TRBV24-1 and TRBJ2-7; D may be TRBD1 (5 bases). Germline CDR1 reads KGHDR; CDR2 reads SFDVKD. CDR3 length equals 13 residues. The V and J ends lost 2 bases and 2 bases respectively, with 6 bases between them. The CDR3 reads CATSDSGTYEQYF. CDR3 nucleotides: TGTGCCACCAGTGATTCAGGGACCTACGAGCAGTACTTC.

This clonotype was detected ten times or more. V gene TRBV25-1 combines with J gene TRBJ2-3, with 10 bases lining up with TRBD1. Germline V gene lookup returns CDR1 MGHDK and CDR2 SYGVNS. The CDR3 consists of 19 residues. The V and J ends lost 5 bases and 0 bases, in that order; junction bases with no gene match: 14. The CDR3 loop reads CASSSPRDRGISSTDTQYF. CDR3 DNA: TGTGCCAGCAGTTCCCCCCGGGACAGGGGCATCTCTAGCACAGATACGCAGTATTTT.

Only a few counts were recorded for this clonotype. Just one base apart from a much larger clone, this may be a read error. This chain connects TRBV15 to TRBJ2-1; no clear D gene. Trimming stripped 4 bases from V and 2 bases from J, with 21 bases between. This CDR3 contains 18 residues. The V gene's germline CDR1 is LNHNV and CDR2 YYDKDF (reference sequence). The CDR3 here is CATSIPRPYDLAYNEQFF. The CDR3 DNA follows: TGTGCCACCAGCATCCCCCGGCCCTATGACCTCGCCTACAATGAGCAGTTCTTC.

This clonotype rates as medium-sized. This chain links TRBV6-2 or TRBV6-3 with TRBJ2-2; D remains ambiguous. Germline assignment: CDR1 MNHEY and CDR2 SVGEGT. The CDR3 contains 17 residues. The V end lost 0 bases, the J end lost 4 bases, and 15 bases lay between the germline ends. The CDR3 spells CASSYSNPVFGTGELFF. The CDR3 DNA is TGTGCCAGCAGTTACTCGAACCCAGTTTTTGGCACCGGGGAGCTGTTTTTT.

J is TRBJ1-2 and V is TRBV5-1; D perhaps matches TRBD1 (6 bases). CDR3 length: 13 residues. In germline, CDR1 is SGHRS, CDR2 YFSETQ. V lost 4 bases, J lost 2 bases, and 9 bases lay in between. CDR3 sequence: CASSEDSNYGYTF. Written as DNA, the CDR3 is TGCGCCAGCAGCGAGGACAGCAACTATGGCTACACCTTC.

This clonotype was found many times. The chain employs TRBV7-9 and TRBJ1-3, with TRBD1 as a possible D gene (6 bases). Trimming shortened V by 4 bases and J by 5 bases, and 15 bases separated the two germline ends. Germline V gene data show CDR1 as SEHNR and CDR2 as FQNEAQ (reference sequence). The CDR3 is 15 amino acids. The CDR3 nucleotides are TGTGCCAGCAGCTACCCCGGGGGGGACAGAAACACCATATATTTT. Amino acids: CASSYPGGDRNTIYF.

This clonotype was counted at least ten times. The J gene is TRBJ2-5, the V gene TRBV5-1; a weak D match, TRBD1 (7 bases). Deletions cut 0 bases from V and 4 bases from J, with 16 bases between. CDR1 is SGHRS and CDR2 is YFSETQ in the germline V gene. The CDR3 contains 16 residues. The CDR3 region has the DNA TGCGCCAGCAGCTTGGCGGTCCAGGGGGGAGGAGAGACCCAGTACTTC. Translated, it gives CASSLAVQGGGETQYF.

J is TRBJ1-5 and V is TRBV6-1; TRBD1 agrees at 10 bases. The J segment lost 5 bases and the V segment lost 8 bases, leaving 3 bases of the junction unmatched. CDR1 is MNHNS, CDR2 SASEGT, per germline. The CDR3 is 13 residues long. As DNA, the CDR3 is TGTGCCAGCGGACAGGGGGAGTATCAGCCCCAGCATTTT. Its translation: CASGQGEYQPQHF.

The chain uses TRBV20-1 and TRBJ2-5, with 7 bases fitting TRBD1. CDR3 length: 13 residues. Germline-derived CDR1 and CDR2 are DFQATT and SNEGSKA (reference sequence). The junction had 8 bases not matched to a gene; V was cut back by 5 bases and J by 5 bases. This chain's CDR3 is CSAPLTGSETQYF. For the CDR3, the DNA is TGCAGTGCTCCCCTGACAGGGTCGGAGACCCAGTACTTC.